The T cell receptor beta chain described here comes from a study of shared clonotypes between healthy human individuals. Deletions cut 1 base from V and 2 bases from J, with 9 bases between. CDR1 is SGHAT, CDR2 FQNNGV, per germline. This CDR3 contains 15 residues. This clone was found a few times. Its antigen is still unknown. CD45RA+ naive and CD45RA-negative memory subsets were separated from CD4+ cells. Assay execution took place at the deep level. Several immunoSEQ 96-well plates shared each subset's DNA, each plate a replicate. Data came from immunoSEQ multiplex PCR; TCRdb stores just in-frame clones and leaves some out. The repertoire holds about 1.4 million clones, around 97% seen once, with approximately 1% in the top ten. Study conclusions and caveats: It was observed that 5% to 6.5% of naive CD4 clonotypes were shared across a few donors.

The chain uses TRBV11-2 and TRBJ1-5; TRBD1 might be the D (5 bases). This TCR was sampled from a man aged 25 to 45 in good health. Sequenced: naive CD4+ T cells sorted from blood. Sample subset: CD45RA+ positively selected. The CDR3 nucleotides are TGTGCCAGCAGCTTAGTCAGGGCGGGCAATCAGCCCCAGCATTTT. Translation: CASSLVRAGNQPQHF.